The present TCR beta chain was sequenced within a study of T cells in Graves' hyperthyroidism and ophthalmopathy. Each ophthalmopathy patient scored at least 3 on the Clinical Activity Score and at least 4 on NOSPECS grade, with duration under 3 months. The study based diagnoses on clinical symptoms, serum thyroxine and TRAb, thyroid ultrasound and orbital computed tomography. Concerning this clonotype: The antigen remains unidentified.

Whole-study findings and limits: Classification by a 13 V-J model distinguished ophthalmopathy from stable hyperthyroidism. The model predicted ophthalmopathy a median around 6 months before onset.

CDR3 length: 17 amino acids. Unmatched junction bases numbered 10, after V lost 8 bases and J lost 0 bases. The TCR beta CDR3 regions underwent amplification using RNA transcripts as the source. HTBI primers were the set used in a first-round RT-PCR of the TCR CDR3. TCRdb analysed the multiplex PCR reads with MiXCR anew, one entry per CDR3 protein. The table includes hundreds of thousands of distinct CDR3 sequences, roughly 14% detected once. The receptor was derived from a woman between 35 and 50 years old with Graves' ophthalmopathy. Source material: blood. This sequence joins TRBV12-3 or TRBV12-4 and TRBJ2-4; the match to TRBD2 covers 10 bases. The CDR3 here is CASSPPRTSGAKNIQYF. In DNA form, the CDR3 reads TGTGCCAGCTCACCACCCCGGACTAGCGGAGCCAAAAACATTCAGTACTTC.